This TCR beta chain is drawn from a study of glioma-infiltrating T cells. General study points: Tissue and blood shared very few CDR3 sequences. Non-neoplastic patients had below-expected tissue-blood divergence, while all gliomas exceeded expectation.

The CDR3 is made up of 15 amino acids. Germline CDR1 and CDR2: DFQATT and SNEGSKA (reference sequence). Trimming cost V 3 bases and J 3 bases, with 15 bases left between them. The iRepertoire nested amplicon-rescue multiplex PCR amplified TCR alpha and beta CDR3s from RNA. Tissue mRNA or PBMC total RNA, roughly 95-400 ng, went into one-step reverse transcription and amplification. TCRdb re-called the multiplex PCR reads through MiXCR, storing one row per CDR3 protein. This sample has fewer than 250,000 distinct CDR3 sequences, with around 32% found just once. This clonotype was detected many times. Its target is not known.

What was sequenced was glioma tissue, nonneoplastic brain tissue, or PBMCs (not recorded which). The chain has TRBV20-1 and TRBJ2-1; a possible D gene is TRBD2 (5 bases). This clonotype was sampled from a human donor with low-grade glioma or glioblastoma, undergoing nonglioma brain surgery, or in good health (not recorded which). CDR3 residues: CSASLKDSYYNEQFF. DNA for the CDR3: TGCAGTGCTAGTTTGAAGGACTCATACTACAATGAGCAGTTCTTC.